A selection of T cell receptor beta chains follows, all from one sample in a study of blood T cell repertoires in COVID-19. Sequencing was performed with immunoSEQ multiplex PCR; in TCRdb, only in-frame clones are kept and a portion is missing. The sample records some 150,000 clones, 80% to 85% being singletons. Source material: PBMCs or T cells enriched from blood (not recorded which). These receptors all come from a woman in her forties or fifties who had been exposed to COVID-19. Each CDR3 is given with its conserved first and last residue. D genes are given only for firm matches. Clone sizes are given selectively: once, few, many, or a class where the clone is expanded.

len	d_gene	j_gene	v_gene	abundance	CDR3nt	CDR3aa
13	-	TRBJ1-5	TRBV4-3	-	TGCGCCAGCAGCCAGGCCCTAGGTGGGCCCCAGCATTTT	CASSQALGGPQHF
14	-	TRBJ1-5	TRBV10-3	few	TGTGCCATCAGTGTATCCCAACGGGATCAGCCCCAGCATTTT	CAISVSQRDQPQHF
14	-	TRBJ2-7	TRBV7-2	-	TGTGCCAGCAGGCCCCTGGCCCAGTCCTACGAGCAGTACTTC	CASRPLAQSYEQYF
16	TRBD1	TRBJ1-1	TRBV3-1/TRBV3-2	few	TGTGCCAGCAGCTTACCCGGGACAGGGGCGAACACTGAAGCTTTCTTT	CASSLPGTGANTEAFF
14	TRBD2	TRBJ2-7	TRBV4-3	-	TGCGCCAGCAGCCAATTCATCAGCGGGAACGAGCAGTACTTC	CASSQFISGNEQYF
14	-	TRBJ2-1	TRBV19	-	TGTGCCAGTAGTATTGGGGGCGCCTACAATGAGCAGTTCTTC	CASSIGGAYNEQFF
18	-	TRBJ2-3	TRBV6-2/TRBV6-3	-	TGTGCCAGCAGTTACGCCCCGTCGGGTATTTCTCAGACAGATACGCAGTATTTT	CASSYAPSGISQTDTQYF
12	TRBD1	TRBJ1-6	TRBV27	-	TGTGCCAGTTGGGACAGAGATTCACCCCTCCACTTT	CASWDRDSPLHF
12	-	TRBJ2-5	TRBV15	-	TGTGCCACCAGCAGACGGCAAGAGACCCAGTACTTC	CATSRRQETQYF
16	-	TRBJ2-1	TRBV5-6	-	TGTGCCAGCAGCTTGGCCACTACAGGGCTAAACAATGAGCAGTTCTTC	CASSLATTGLNNEQFF
16	TRBD1	TRBJ2-6	TRBV15	many	TGTGCCACCAACCGGGACAGGGATGCTGGGGCCAACGTCCTGACTTTC	CATNRDRDAGANVLTF
17	TRBD2	TRBJ2-4	TRBV7-2	-	TGTGCCAGCAGCTTAGTTGGTCGCGGGGGGGCTATGAACATTCAGTACTTC	CASSLVGRGGAMNIQYF
15	-	TRBJ1-5	TRBV10-2	-	TGCGCCAGCAGTGAACTAGCCGAGGGCAATCAGCCCCAGCATTTT	CASSELAEGNQPQHF
12	-	TRBJ2-2	TRBV29-1	-	TGCAGCGTTTTAGCCATGGCCGGGGAGCTGTTTTTT	CSVLAMAGELFF
15	TRBD1	TRBJ1-2	TRBV6-5	-	TGTGCCAGCAGTTCCGGGGGACAGGGACACTATGGCTACACCTTC	CASSSGGQGHYGYTF
16	TRBD2	TRBJ2-3	TRBV11-3	-	TGTGCCAGCAGCTTAGGGACTAGCGGGAGTACAGATACGCAGTATTTT	CASSLGTSGSTDTQYF
14	-	TRBJ1-1	TRBV27	-	TGTGCCAGCAGAAGGGGGGGGGTGAACACTGAAGCTTTCTTT	CASRRGGVNTEAFF
12	-	TRBJ1-2	TRBV7-8	few	TGTGCCAGCAGCCAGGAGGGCTATGGCTACACCTTC	CASSQEGYGYTF
14	-	TRBJ1-6	TRBV28	-	TGTGCCAGCAGTTTAGCGGACAGCTATTCACCCCTCCACTTT	CASSLADSYSPLHF
14	-	TRBJ1-2	TRBV19	-	TGTGCCAGTAGTATGTGGCAGTCTAACTATGGCTACACCTTC	CASSMWQSNYGYTF